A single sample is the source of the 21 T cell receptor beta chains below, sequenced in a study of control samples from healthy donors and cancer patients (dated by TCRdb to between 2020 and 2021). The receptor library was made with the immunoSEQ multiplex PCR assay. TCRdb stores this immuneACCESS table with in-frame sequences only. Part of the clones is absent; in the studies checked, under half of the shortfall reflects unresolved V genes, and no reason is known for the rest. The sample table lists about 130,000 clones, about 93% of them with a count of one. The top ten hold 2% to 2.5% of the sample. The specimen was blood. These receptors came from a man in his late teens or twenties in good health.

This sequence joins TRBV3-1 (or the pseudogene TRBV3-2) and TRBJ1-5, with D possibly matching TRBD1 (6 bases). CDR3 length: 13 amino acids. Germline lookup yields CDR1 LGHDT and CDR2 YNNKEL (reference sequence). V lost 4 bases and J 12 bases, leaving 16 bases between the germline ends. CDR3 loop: CASSPGADSLQHF. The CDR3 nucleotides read TGTGCCAGCAGCCCGGGGGCTGACAGCCTCCAGCATTTT.

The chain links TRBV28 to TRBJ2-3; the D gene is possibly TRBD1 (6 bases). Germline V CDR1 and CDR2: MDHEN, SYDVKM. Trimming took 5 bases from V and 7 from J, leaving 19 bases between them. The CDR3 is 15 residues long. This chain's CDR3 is CASSPYNQDSNTQYF. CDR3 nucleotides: TGTGCCAGCAGTCCCTACAACCAGGACAGTAATACGCAGTATTTT.

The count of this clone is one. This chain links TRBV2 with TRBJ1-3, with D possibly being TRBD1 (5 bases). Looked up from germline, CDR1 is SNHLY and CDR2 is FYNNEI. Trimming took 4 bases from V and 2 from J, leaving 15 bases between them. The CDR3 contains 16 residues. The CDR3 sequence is CASSAPPGGTGNTIYF. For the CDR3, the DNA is TGTGCCAGCAGTGCCCCCCCGGGGGGTACTGGAAACACCATATATTTT. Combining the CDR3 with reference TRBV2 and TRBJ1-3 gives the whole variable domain EPEVTQTPSHQVTQMGQEVILRCVPISNHLYFYWYRQILGQKVEFLVSFYNNEISEKSEIFDDQFSVERPDGSNFTLKIRSTKLEDSAMYFCASSAPPGGTGNTIYFGEGSWLTVV.

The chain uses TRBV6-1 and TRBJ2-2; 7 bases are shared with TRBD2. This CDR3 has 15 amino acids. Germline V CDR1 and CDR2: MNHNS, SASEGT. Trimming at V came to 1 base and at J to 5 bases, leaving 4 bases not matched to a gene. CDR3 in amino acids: CASSEGVGGTGELFF. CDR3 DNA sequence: TGTGCCAGCAGTGAAGGGGTGGGAGGGACCGGGGAGCTGTTTTTT.

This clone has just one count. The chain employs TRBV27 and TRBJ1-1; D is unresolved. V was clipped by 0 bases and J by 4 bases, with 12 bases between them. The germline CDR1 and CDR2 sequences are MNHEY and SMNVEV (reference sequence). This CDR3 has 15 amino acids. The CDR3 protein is CASSLSTGFLTEAFF. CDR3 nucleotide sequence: TGTGCCAGCAGTTTATCGACTGGGTTCCTCACTGAAGCTTTCTTT.

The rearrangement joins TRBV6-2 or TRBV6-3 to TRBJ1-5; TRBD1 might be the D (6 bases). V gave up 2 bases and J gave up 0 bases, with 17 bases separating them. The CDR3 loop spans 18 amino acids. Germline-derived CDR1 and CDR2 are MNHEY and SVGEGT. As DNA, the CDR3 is TGTGCCAGCAGTTACACGTTTTCGGGACAAAATAGCAATCAGCCCCAGCATTTT. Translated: CASSYTFSGQNSNQPQHF.

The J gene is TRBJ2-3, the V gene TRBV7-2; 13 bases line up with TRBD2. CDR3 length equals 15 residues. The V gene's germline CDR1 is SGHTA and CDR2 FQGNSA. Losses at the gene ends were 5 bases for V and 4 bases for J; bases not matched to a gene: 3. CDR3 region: CASSALAGGPDTQYF. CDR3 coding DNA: TGTGCCAGCAGCGCACTAGCGGGGGGGCCAGATACGCAGTATTTT.

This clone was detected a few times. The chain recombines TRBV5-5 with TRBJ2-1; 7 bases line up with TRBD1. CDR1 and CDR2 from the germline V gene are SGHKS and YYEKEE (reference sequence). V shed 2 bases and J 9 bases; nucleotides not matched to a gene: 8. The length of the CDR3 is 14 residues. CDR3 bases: TGTGCCAGCAGCTTTTCAAACAGGGGCGGTGAGCAGTTCTTC. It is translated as CASSFSNRGGEQFF.

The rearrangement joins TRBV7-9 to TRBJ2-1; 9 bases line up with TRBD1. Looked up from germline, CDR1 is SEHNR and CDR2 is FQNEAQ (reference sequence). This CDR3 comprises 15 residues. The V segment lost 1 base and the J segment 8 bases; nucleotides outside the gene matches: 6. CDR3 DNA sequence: TGTGCCAGCAGCTTAGGTGGGACAGGGAGTTATGAGCAGTTCTTC. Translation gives CASSLGGTGSYEQFF. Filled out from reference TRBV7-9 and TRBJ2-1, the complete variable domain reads DTGVSQNPRHKITKRGQNVTFRCDPISEHNRLYWYRQTLGQGPEFLTYFQNEAQLEKSRLLSDRFSAERPKGSFSTLEIQRTEQGDSAMYLCASSLGGTGSYEQFFGPGTRLTVL.

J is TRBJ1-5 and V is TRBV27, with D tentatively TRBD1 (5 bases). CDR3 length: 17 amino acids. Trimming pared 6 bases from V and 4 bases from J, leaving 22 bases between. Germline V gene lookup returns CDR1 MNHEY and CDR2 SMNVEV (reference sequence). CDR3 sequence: CASRASAGPDPNQPQHF. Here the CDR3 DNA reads TGTGCCAGCAGGGCCTCGGCGGGGCCTGACCCAAATCAGCCCCAGCATTTT.

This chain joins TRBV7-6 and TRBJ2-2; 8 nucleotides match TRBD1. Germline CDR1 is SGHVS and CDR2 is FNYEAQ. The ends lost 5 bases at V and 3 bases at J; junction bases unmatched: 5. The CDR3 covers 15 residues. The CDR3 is CASSLGQGYTGELFF. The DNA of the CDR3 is TGTGCCAGCAGCCTAGGACAGGGTTACACCGGGGAGCTGTTTTTT.

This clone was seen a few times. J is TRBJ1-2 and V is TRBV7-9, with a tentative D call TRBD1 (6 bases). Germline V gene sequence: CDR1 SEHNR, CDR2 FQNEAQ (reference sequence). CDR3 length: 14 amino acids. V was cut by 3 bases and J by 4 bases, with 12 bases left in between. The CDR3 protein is CASSFGGASYGYTF. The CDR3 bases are TGTGCCAGCAGCTTTGGGGGGGCCAGCTATGGCTACACCTTC.

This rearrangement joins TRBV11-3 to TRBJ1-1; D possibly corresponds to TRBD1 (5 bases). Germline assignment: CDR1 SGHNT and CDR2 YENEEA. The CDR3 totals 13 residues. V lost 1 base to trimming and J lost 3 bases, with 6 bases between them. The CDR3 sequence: CASSLGGDTEAFF. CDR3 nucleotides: TGTGCCAGCAGCTTAGGGGGGGACACTGAAGCTTTCTTT.

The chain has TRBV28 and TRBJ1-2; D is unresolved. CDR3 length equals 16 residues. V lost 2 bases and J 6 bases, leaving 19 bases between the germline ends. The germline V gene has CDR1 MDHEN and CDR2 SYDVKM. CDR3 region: CASSLSPQGAYDGYTF. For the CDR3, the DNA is TGTGCCAGCAGTTTAAGCCCCCAAGGAGCCTATGATGGCTACACCTTC.

The CDR3 DNA follows: TGTGCCAGCAGCTTAACCCAGCGGGGAGAAGAGACCCAGTACTTC. It codes for CASSLTQRGEETQYF. The chain joins TRBV11-1 to TRBJ2-5; 7 bases map to TRBD2. The ends lost 2 bases at V and 3 bases at J; junction bases unmatched: 6. Germline V gene lookup returns CDR1 SGHAT and CDR2 FQDESV (reference sequence). The CDR3 extends over 15 amino acids.

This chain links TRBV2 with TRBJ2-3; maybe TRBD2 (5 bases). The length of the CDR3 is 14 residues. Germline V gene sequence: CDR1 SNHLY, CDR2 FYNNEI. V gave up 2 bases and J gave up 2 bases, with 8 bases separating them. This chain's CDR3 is CASSERGTTDTQYF. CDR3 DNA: TGTGCCAGCAGTGAACGGGGAACCACAGATACGCAGTATTTT.

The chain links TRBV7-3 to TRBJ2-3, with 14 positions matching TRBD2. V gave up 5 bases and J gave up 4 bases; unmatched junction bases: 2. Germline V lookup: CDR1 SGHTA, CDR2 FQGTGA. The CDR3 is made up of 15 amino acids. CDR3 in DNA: TGTGCCAGCAGCCCGACTAGCGGGAGGGCAGATACGCAGTATTTT. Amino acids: CASSPTSGRADTQYF.

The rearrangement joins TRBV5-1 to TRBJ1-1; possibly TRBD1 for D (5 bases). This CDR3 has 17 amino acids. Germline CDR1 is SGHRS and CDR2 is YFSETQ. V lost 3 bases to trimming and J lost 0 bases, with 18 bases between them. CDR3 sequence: CASSSTVATEMNTEAFF. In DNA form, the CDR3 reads TGCGCCAGCAGCTCGACAGTCGCGACAGAGATGAACACTGAAGCTTTCTTT.

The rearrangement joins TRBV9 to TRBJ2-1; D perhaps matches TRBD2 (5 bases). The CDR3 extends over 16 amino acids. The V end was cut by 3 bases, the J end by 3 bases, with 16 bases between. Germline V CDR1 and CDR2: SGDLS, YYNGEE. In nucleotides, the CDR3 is TGTGCCAGCAGCGATCCCCCGGGAAGGTTCTACAATGAGCAGTTCTTC. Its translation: CASSDPPGRFYNEQFF.

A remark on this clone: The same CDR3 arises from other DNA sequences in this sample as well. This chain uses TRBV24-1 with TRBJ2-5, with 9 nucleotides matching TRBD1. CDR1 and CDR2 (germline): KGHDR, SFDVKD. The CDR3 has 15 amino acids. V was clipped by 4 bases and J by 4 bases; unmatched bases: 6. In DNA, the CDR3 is TGTGCCACCAGTGACCCAACAGGGGGCGGAGAGACCCAGTACTTC. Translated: CATSDPTGGGETQYF.

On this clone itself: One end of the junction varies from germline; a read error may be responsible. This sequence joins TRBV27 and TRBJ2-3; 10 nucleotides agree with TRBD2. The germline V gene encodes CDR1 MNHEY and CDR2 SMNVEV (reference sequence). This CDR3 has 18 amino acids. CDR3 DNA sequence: TGTGCCAGCAGTTTAAAGTTAGCGGGAGGAAGTACCACATATACGCAGTATTTT. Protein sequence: CASSLKLAGGSTTYTQYF.